Below, one T cell receptor beta chain is given with its context. How the authors handled the data: How many nucleated cells were present was estimated from reference gene primer amplification. Profiled with immunoSEQ multiplex PCR; TCRdb holds only in-frame clones, not every one. The V and J calls and clone size are taken from that table; D and trimming were inferred from the DNA. The sample lists 250,000 or so clones, roughly four fifths occurring once. The CDR3 totals 15 residues. The germline gives CDR1 SNHLY, CDR2 FYNNEI. Trimming stripped 4 bases from V and 3 bases from J, with 13 bases between. This sample stems from a study of blood T cell repertoires in COVID-19. Study-wide context: There were acute and convalescent COVID-19 samples, and they came from the United States, Italy and Spain. In each case, the material was cDNA or gDNA derived from T cells, B-cell-depleted T cells, or PBMCs.

The sequence was obtained from a man aged 80 or over with acute or convalescent COVID-19. Sequenced input: peripheral blood. The chain has TRBV2 and TRBJ1-3; no clear D. The CDR3 is CASSVRETLGNTIYF. The CDR3 coding sequence is TGTGCCAGCAGTGTTAGGGAGACACTTGGAAACACCATATATTTT.